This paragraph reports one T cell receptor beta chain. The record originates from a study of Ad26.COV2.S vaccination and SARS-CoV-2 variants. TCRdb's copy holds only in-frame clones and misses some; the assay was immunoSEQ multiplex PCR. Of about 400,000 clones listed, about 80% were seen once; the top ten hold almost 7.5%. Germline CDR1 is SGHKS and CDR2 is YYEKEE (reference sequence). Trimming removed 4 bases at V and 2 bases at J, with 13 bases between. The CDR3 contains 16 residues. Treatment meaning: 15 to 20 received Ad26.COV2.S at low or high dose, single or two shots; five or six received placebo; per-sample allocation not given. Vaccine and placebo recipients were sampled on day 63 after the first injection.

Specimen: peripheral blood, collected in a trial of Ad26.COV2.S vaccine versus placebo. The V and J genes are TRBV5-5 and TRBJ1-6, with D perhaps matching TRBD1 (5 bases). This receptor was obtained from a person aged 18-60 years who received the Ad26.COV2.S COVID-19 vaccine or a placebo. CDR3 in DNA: TGTGCCAGCAGCCCCCGAGAGACAGCCTATAATTCACCCCTCCACTTT. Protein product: CASSPRETAYNSPLHF.